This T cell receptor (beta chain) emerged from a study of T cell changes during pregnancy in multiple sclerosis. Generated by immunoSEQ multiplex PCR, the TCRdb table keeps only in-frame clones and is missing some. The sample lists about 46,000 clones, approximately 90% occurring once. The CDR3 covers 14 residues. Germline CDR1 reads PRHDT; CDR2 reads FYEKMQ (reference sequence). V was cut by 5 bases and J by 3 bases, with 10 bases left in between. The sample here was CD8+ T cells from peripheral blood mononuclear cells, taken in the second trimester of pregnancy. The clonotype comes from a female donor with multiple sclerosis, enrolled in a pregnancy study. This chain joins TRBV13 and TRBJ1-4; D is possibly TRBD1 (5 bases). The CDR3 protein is CASSGGGANEKLFF. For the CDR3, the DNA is TGTGCCAGCAGCGGTGGGGGGGCTAATGAAAAACTGTTTTTT.